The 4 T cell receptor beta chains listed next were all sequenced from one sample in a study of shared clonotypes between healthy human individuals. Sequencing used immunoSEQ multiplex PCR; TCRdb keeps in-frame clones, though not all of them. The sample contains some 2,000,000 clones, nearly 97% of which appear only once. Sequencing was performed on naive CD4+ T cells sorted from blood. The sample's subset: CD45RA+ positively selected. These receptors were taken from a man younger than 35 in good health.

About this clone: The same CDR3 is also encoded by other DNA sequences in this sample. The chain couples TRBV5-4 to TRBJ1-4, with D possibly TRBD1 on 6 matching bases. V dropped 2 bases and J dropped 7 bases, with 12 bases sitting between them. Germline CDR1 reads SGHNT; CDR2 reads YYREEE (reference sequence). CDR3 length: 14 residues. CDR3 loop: CASSFGGLGEKLFF. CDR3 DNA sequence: TGTGCCAGCAGCTTCGGGGGGCTGGGTGAAAAACTGTTTTTT.

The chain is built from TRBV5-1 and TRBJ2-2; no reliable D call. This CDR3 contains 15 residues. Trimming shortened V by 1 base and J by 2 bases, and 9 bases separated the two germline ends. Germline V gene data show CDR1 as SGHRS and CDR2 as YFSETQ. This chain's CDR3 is CASSLRAENTGELFF. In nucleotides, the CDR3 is TGCGCCAGCAGCTTGAGGGCAGAAAACACCGGGGAGCTGTTTTTT.

In DNA, the CDR3 is TGTGCCAGCAGCCCAGGGACAGGGGTTCACTATGGCTACACCTTC. Protein sequence: CASSPGTGVHYGYTF. The V call is TRBV5-6, the J call TRBJ1-2; 10 nucleotides line up with TRBD1. V shed 4 bases and J 3 bases; nucleotides not matched to a gene: 6. The germline gives CDR1 SGHDT, CDR2 YYEEEE. The CDR3 spans 15 residues. Together with reference TRBV5-6 and TRBJ1-2, the CDR3 gives the full variable domain: DAGVTQSPTHLIKTRGQQVTLRCSPKSGHDTVSWYQQALGQGPQFIFQYYEEEERQRGNFPDRFSGHQFPNYSSELNVNALLLGDSALYLCASSPGTGVHYGYTFGSGTRLTVV.

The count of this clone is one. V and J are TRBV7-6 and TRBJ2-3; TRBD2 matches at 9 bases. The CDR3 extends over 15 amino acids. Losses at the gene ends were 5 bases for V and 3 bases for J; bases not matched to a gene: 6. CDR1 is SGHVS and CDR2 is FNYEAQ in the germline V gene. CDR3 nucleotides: TGTGCCAGCAGCCTCTTAGCGGGAGAGACAGATACGCAGTATTTT. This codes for CASSLLAGETDTQYF.